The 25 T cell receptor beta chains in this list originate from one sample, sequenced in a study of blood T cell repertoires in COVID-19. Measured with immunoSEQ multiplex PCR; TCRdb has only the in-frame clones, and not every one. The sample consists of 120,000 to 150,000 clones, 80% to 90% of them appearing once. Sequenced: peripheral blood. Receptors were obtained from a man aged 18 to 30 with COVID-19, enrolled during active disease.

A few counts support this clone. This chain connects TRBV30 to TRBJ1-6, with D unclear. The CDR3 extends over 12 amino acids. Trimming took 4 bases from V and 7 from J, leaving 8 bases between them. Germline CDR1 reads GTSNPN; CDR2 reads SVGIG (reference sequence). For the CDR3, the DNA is TGTGCCTGGACCCCAGGAAATTCACCCCTCCACTTT. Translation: CAWTPGNSPLHF. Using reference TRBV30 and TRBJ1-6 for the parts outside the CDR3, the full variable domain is SQTIHQWPATLVQPVGSPLSLECTVEGTSNPNLYWYRQAAGRGLQLLFYSVGIGQISSEVPQNLSASRPQDRQFILSSKKLLLSDSGFYLCAWTPGNSPLHFGNGTRLTVT.

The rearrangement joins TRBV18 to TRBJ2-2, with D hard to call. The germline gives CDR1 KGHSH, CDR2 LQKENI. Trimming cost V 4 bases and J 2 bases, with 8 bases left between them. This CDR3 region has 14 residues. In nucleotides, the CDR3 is TGTGCCAGCTCACTACCCCCTAACACCGGGGAGCTGTTTTTT. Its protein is CASSLPPNTGELFF.

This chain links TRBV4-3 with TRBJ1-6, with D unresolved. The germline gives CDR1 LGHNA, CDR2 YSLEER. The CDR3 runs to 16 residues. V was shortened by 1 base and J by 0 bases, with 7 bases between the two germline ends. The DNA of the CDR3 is TGCGCCAGCAGCCAAGCGTTGAGCTCCTATAATTCACCCCTCCACTTT. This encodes CASSQALSSYNSPLHF.

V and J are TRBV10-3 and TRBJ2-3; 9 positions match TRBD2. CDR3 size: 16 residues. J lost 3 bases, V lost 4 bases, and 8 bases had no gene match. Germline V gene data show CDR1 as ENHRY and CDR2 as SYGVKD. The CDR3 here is CAISGWDSGSTDTQYF. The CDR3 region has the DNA TGTGCCATCAGTGGTTGGGATAGCGGGAGTACAGATACGCAGTATTTT.

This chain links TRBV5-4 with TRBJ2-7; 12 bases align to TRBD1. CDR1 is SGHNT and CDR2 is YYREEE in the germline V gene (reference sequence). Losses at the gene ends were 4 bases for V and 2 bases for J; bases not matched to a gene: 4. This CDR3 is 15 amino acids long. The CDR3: CASSEGQGATYEQYF. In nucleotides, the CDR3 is TGTGCCAGCAGCGAGGGACAGGGGGCGACCTACGAGCAGTACTTC. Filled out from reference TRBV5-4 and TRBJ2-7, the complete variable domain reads ETGVTQSPTHLIKTRGQQVTLRCSSQSGHNTVSWYQQALGQGPQFIFQYYREEENGRGNFPPRFSGLQFPNYSSELNVNALELDDSALYLCASSEGQGATYEQYFGPGTRLTVT.

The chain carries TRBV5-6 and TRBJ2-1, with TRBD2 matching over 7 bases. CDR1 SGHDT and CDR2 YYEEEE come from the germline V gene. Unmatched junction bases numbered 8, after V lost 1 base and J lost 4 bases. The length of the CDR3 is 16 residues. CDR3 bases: TGTGCCAGCAGCTTGAGGTTTCTAGCGGAGTACAATGAGCAGTTCTTC. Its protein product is CASSLRFLAEYNEQFF.

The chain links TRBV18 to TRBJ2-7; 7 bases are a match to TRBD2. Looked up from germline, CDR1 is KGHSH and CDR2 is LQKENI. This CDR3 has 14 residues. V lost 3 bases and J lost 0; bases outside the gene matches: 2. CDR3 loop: CASSPGDYSYEQYF. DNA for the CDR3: TGTGCCAGCTCACCGGGGGACTACTCCTACGAGCAGTACTTC.

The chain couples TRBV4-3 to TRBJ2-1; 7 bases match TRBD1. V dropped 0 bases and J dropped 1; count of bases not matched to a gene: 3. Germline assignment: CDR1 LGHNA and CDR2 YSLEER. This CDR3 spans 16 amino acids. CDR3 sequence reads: CASSQDLRGSYNEQFF. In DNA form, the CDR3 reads TGCGCCAGCAGCCAAGATCTCAGGGGGTCCTACAATGAGCAGTTCTTC.

CDR3 bases: TGTGCCAGCAGTCCACAGGGGTATGGCTACACCTTC. Amino acid sequence: CASSPQGYGYTF. V usage is TRBV25-1 and J usage is TRBJ1-2, with 7 bases that match TRBD1. J was trimmed by 5 bases and V by 5 bases; bases with no gene match: 2. This CDR3 has 12 amino acids. The germline V gene has CDR1 MGHDK and CDR2 SYGVNS.

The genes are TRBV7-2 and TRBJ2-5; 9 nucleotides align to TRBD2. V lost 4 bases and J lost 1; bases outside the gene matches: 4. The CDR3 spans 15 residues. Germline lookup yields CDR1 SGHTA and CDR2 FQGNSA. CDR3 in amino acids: CASSSRTSVQETQYF. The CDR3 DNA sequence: TGTGCCAGCAGCTCGAGGACTAGCGTCCAAGAGACCCAGTACTTC.

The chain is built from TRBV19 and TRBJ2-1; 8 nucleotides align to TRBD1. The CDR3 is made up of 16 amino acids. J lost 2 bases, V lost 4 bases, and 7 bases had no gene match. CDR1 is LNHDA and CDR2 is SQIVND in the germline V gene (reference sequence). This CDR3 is CASSTETGQAYNEQFF. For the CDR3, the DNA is TGTGCCAGTAGTACCGAAACGGGACAGGCCTACAATGAGCAGTTCTTC.

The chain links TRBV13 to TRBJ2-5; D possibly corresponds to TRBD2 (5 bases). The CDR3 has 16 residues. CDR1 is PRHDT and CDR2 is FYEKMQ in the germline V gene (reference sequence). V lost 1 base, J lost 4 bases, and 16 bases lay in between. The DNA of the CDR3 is TGTGCCAGCAGCTTAGAGGCTAGCTTAAAGGCAGAGACCCAGTACTTC. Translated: CASSLEASLKAETQYF.

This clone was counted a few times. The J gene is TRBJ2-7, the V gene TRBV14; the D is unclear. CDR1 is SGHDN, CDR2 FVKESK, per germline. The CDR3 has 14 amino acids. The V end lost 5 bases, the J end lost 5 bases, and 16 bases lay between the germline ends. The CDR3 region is CASSYKKRFDEQYF. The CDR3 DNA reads TGTGCCAGCAGCTATAAAAAGAGGTTCGACGAGCAGTACTTC.

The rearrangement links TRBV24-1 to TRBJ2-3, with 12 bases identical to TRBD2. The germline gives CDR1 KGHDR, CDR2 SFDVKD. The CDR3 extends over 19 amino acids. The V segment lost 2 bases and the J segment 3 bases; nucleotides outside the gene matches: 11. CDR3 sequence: CATSDWGPSGRAGTDTQYF. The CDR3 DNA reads TGTGCCACCAGTGATTGGGGGCCTAGCGGGAGGGCCGGGACAGATACGCAGTATTTT.

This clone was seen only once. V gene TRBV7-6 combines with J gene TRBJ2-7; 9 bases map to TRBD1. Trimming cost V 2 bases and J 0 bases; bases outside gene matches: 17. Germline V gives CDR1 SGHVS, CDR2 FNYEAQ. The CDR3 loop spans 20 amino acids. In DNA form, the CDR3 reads TGTGCCAGCAGCTTATTACCCCCTGGGACAGGGCGAATTAGCTCCTACGAGCAGTACTTC. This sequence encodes CASSLLPPGTGRISSYEQYF.

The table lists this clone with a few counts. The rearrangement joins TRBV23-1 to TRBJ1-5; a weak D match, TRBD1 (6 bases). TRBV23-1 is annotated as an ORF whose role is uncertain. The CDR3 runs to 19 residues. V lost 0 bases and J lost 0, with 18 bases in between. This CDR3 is CASSQSVQGRGYSNQPQHF. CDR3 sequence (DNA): TGCGCCAGCAGTCAATCGGTACAGGGTAGGGGGTATAGCAATCAGCCCCAGCATTTT.

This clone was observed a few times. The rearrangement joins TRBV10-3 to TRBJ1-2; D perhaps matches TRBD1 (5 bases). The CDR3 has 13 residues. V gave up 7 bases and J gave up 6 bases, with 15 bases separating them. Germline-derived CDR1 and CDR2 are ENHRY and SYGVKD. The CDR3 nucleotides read TGTGCCATCAAATCGGGGGAGGCCCATGGCTACACCTTC. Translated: CAIKSGEAHGYTF.

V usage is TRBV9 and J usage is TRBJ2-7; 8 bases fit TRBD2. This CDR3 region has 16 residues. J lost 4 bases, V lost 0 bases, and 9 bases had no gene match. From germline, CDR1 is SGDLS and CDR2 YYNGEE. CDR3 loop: CASSVGPAGAHYEQYF. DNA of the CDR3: TGTGCCAGCAGCGTAGGGCCAGCGGGAGCCCATTACGAGCAGTACTTC.

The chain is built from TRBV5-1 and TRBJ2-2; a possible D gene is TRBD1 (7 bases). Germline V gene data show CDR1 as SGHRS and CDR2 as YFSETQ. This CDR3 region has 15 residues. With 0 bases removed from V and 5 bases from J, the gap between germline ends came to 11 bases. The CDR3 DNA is TGCGCCAGCAGCTTGGGACAGGGAGGAACCGGGGAGCTGTTTTTT. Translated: CASSLGQGGTGELFF.

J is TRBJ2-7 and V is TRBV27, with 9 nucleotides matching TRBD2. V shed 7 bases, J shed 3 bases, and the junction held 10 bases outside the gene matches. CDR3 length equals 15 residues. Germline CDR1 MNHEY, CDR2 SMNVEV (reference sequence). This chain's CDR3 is CASIRLREGLYEQYF. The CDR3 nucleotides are TGTGCCAGCATTCGATTGCGGGAGGGCCTCTACGAGCAGTACTTC.

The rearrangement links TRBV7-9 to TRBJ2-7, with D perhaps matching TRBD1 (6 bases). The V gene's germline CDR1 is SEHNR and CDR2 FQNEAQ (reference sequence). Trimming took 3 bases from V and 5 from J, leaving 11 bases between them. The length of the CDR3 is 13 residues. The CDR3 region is CASSFQGMNEQYF. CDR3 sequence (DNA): TGTGCCAGCAGCTTTCAGGGGATGAACGAGCAGTACTTC.

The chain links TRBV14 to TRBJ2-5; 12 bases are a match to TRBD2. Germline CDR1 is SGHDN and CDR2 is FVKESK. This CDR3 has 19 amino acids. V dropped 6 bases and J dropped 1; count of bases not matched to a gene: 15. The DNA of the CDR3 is TGTGCCAGCAGAAGGACTAGCGGGAAACGCCCCACTTCCCAAGAGACCCAGTACTTC. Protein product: CASRRTSGKRPTSQETQYF.

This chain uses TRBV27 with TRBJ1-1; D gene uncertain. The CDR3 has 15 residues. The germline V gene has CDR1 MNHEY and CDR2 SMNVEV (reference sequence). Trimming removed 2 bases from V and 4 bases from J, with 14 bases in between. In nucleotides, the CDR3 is TGTGCCAGCAGTTTAGGGGAGCCAGCTATCACTGAAGCTTTCTTT. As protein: CASSLGEPAITEAFF.

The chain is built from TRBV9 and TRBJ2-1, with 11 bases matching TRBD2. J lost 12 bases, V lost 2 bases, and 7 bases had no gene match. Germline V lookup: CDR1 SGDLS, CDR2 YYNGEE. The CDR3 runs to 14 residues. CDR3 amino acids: CASSVGLAVAGQFF. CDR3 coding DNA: TGTGCCAGCAGCGTGGGACTAGCGGTCGCTGGGCAGTTCTTC.

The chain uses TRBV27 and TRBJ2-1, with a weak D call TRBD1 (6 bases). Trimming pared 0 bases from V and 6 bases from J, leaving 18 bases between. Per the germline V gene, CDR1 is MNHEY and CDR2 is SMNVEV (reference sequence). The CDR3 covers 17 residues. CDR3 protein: CASSLSYRVIGTNEQFF. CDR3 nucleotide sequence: TGTGCCAGCAGTTTATCTTACAGGGTCATAGGCACCAATGAGCAGTTCTTC.